This T cell receptor beta chain was identified during a study of blood T cell repertoires in COVID-19 (dated by TCRdb to between 2020 and 2021). Context from the whole study: Samples covering the acute and convalescent phases of COVID-19 were provided by collaborators in the United States, Italy and Spain. HLA class I and class II types, where available, came from metadata supplied by the sample provider rather than from assay-based typing. The samples were drawn from two sources: the first 160 participants of the ongoing ImmuneRACE study, and over 1,000 subjects contributed by 6 global collaborators. Nearly every sample came with metadata listing a de-identified subject ID, COVID-19 status, age in years and sex. The prospective study material was composed of cDNA or gDNA derived from T cells, B-cell-depleted T cells, or PBMCs. The repertoires were made available in a free public database intended to serve as a resource for research on the immune response to SARS-CoV-2. Subjects who had been exposed to COVID-19, were actively infected with it, or had recovered from it provided the deeply sampled blood TCRbeta repertoires that made up the dataset.

The germline ends are 7 bases apart after V is trimmed by 2 bases and J by 0 bases. CDR1 is given as MDHEN and CDR2 as SYDVKM, both from the germline V gene. Inclusive of the bounding cysteine and phenylalanine, the CDR3 is 15 residues long. Solely the CDR3 DNA is kept, with 45 bases framed from the first base. This clone was seen only a few times. There is no known antigen for this receptor. No base-level quality is on record; no much larger clone is a single base apart. What the study reported, not specific to this receptor: How much clinical and demographic metadata was included differed by source and by participant, and the metadata was provided uncurated.

In the prospective study, participants were roughly 18 to 100 years old, resided in 24 geographic areas of the United States, and were enrolled through a virtual design. In the prospective study, participants were assigned to cohorts based on the clinical history participants reported in a screening survey and a study questionnaire. In the prospective study, whole blood, serum and a nasopharyngeal or oropharyngeal swab were collected from each participant by mobile phlebotomists. Over an approximately 2-month period, participants in the prospective study had the option of providing additional blood draws and questionnaires. Prospective study blood samples were shipped either frozen or at room temperature before DNA extraction. TCRbeta CDR3 regions were amplified from genomic DNA using the immunoSEQ Assay, a bias-controlled multiplex PCR. Concerning the study's data processing: The number of nucleated cells in each sample was estimated from the amplification of reference gene primers within the assay. To quantify the absolute abundance of each unique TCRbeta CDR3 rearrangement, sequence reads were collapsed and filtered. For each sample, productive Simpson clonality was calculated as the square root of Simpson's diversity index across productive rearrangements. Here the immuneACCESS table is served through TCRdb, limited to in-frame sequences with V and J called. Missing clones are a known gap in these copies; in checked studies unresolved V genes cover under half, and the rest lacks a known reason. V and J calls plus clone size are reproduced from that table; the DNA served to infer D and trimming. The sample table holds about 170,000 clones, of which 65% to 85% were seen once. The ten largest account for about 4% of the sample.

The receptor was derived from a woman aged 50 to 60 in a cohort exposed to, infected with or recovered from COVID-19 (not recorded which). Sequencing was done on a sample of PBMCs or T cells enriched from blood (not recorded which). This receptor chain uses TRBV28 and TRBJ2-2; a confident D gene designation cannot be given. The DNA sequence is given as TGTGCCAGCAGTTTAGGCAGATCGAACACCGGGGAGCTGTTTTTT. It encodes CASSLGRSNTGELFF.